The TCR beta chain under discussion was sequenced for a study of immune characterization of retroperitoneal liposarcoma. This clonotype was counted ten times or more. MiXCR was run by TCRdb on the PCR reads, yielding one entry per CDR3 protein. The sample has approximately 7,100 distinct CDR3 sequences; 25% to 30% are singletons. The CDR3 consists of 14 residues. Unmatched junction bases numbered 7, after V lost 6 bases and J lost 10 bases. The chain joins TRBV12-3 or TRBV12-4 to TRBJ2-1, with 12 positions matching TRBD1. The TCR was taken from a female donor with retroperitoneal liposarcoma. Sample: tumor tissue. CDR3 DNA sequence: TGTGCCAGCAGGGGACAGGGGGCCGGGTACGAGCAGTTCTTC. Amino acid sequence: CASRGQGAGYEQFF.